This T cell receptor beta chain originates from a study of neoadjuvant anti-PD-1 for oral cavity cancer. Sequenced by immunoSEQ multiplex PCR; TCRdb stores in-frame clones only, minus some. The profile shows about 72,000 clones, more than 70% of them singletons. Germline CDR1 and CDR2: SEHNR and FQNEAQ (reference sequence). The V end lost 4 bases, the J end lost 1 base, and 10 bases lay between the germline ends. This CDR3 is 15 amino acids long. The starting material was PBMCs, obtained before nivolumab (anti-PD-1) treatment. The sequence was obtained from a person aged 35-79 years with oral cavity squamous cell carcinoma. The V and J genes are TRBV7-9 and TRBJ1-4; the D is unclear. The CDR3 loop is CASSSQQLTNEKLFF. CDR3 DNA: TGTGCCAGCAGCTCTCAACAGTTAACTAATGAAAAACTGTTTTTT.